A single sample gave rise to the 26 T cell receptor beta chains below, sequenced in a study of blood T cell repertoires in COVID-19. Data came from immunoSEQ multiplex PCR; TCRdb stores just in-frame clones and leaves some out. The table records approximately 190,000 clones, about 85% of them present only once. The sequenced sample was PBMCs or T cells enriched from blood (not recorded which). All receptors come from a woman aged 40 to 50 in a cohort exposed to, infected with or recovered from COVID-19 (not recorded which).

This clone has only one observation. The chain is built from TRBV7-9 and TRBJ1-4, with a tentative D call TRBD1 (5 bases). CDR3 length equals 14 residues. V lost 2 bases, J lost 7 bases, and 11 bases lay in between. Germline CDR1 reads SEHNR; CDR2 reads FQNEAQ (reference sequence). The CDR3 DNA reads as TGTGCCAGCAGCTTAAGCCAGGGAGGTGAAAAACTGTTTTTT. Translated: CASSLSQGGEKLFF.

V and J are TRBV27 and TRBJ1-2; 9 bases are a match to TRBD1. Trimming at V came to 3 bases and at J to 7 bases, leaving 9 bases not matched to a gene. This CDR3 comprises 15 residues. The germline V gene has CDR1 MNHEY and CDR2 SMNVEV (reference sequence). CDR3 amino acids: CASSLSGTGGVGYTF. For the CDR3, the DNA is TGTGCCAGCAGTTTGAGCGGCACAGGGGGCGTTGGCTACACCTTC.

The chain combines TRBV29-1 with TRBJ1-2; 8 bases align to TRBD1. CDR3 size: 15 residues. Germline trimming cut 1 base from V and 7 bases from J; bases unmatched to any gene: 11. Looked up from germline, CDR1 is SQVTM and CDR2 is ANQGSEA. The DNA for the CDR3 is TGCAGCGTTGAAGCAACCAGGGGGCGTGGTGGTGGCTACACCTTC. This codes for CSVEATRGRGGGYTF.

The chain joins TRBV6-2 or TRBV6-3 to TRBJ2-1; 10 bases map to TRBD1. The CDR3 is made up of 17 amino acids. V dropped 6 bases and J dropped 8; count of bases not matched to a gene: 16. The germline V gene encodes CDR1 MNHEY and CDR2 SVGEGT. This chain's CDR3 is CASSPGARDRGWDEQFF. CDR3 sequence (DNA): TGTGCCAGCAGCCCGGGGGCCCGGGACAGGGGTTGGGATGAGCAGTTCTTC.

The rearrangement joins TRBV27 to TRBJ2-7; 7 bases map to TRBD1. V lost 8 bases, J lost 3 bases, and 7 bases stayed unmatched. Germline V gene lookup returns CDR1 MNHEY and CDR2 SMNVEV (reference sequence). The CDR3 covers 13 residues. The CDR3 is CASSHGTVYEQYF. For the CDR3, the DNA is TGTGCCAGCTCCCACGGGACAGTCTACGAGCAGTACTTC.

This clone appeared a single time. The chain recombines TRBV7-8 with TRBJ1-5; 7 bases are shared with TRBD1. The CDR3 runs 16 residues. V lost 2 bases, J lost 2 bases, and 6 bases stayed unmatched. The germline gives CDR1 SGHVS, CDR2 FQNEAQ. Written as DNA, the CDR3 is TGTGCCAGCAGCTTAAGTGGGACAGTTGGCAATCAGCCCCAGCATTTT. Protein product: CASSLSGTVGNQPQHF.

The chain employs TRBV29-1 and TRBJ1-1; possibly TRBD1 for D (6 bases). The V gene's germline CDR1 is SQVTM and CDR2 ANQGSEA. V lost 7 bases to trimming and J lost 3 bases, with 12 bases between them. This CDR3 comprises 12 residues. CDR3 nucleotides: TGCAGCGCCGGGACAAGGGACACTGAAGCTTTCTTT. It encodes CSAGTRDTEAFF.

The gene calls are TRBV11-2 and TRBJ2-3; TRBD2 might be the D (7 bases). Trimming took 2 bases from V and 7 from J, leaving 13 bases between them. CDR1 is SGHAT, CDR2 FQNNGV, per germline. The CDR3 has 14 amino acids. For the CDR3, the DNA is TGTGCCAGCAGCTTAAGGGGGGGCGCGTATACGCAGTATTTT. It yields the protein CASSLRGGAYTQYF.

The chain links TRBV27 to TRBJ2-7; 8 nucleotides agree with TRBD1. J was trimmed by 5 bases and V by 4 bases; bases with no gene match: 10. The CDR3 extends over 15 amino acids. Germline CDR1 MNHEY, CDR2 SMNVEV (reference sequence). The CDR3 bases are TGTGCCAGCAGTTCATTGGACAGGGTCCCCCACGAGCAGTACTTC. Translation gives CASSSLDRVPHEQYF.

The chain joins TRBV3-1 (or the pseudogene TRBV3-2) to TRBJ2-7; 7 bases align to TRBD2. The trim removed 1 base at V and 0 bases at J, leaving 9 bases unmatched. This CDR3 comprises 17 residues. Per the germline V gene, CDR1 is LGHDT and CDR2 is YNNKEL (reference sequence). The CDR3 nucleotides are TGTGCCAGCAGCCAAGGAAGGGCTAGCGGTATCTCCTACGAGCAGTACTTC. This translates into CASSQGRASGISYEQYF.

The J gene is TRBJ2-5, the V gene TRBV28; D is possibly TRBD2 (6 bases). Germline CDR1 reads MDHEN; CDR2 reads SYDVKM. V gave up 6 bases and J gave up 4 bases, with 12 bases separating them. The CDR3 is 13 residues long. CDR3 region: CASRVGGVETQYF. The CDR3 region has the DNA TGTGCCAGCAGGGTAGGAGGGGTAGAGACCCAGTACTTC. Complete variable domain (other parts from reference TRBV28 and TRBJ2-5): DVKVTQSSRYLVKRTGEKVFLECVQDMDHENMFWYRQDPGLGLRLIYFSYDVKMKEKGDIPEGYSVSREKKERFSLILESASTNQTSMYLCASRVGGVETQYFGPGTRLLVL.

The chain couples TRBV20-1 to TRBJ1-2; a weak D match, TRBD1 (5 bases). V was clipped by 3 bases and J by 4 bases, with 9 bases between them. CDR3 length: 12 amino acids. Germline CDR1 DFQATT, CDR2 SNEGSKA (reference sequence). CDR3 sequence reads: CSASMTAYGYTF. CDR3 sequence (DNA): TGCAGTGCTAGTATGACAGCCTATGGCTACACCTTC.

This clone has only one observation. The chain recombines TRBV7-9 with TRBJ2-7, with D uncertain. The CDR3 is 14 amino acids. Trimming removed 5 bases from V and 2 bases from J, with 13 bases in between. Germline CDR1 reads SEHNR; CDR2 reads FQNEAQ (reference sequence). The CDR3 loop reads CASSNKSAPYEQYF. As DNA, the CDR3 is TGTGCCAGCAGCAATAAATCCGCGCCCTACGAGCAGTACTTC.

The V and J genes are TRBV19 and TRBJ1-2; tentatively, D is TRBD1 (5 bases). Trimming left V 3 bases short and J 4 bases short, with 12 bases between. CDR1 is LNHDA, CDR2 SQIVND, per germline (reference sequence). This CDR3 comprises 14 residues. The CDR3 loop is CASSISRGIYGYTF. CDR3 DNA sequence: TGTGCCAGTAGTATTTCTCGGGGGATCTATGGCTACACCTTC. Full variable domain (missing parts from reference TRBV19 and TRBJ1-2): DGGITQSPKYLFRKEGQNVTLSCEQNLNHDAMYWYRQDPGQGLRLIYYSQIVNDFQKGDIAEGYSVSREKKESFPLTVTSAQKNPTAFYLCASSISRGIYGYTFGSGTRLTVV.

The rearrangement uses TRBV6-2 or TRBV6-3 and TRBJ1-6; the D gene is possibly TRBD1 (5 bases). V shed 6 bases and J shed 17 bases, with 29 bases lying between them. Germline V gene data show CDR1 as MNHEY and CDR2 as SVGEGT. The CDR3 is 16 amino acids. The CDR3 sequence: CASSFTRDSPAGLFHF. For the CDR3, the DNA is TGTGCCAGCAGCTTTACTCGGGACTCGCCGGCGGGATTGTTCCACTTT.

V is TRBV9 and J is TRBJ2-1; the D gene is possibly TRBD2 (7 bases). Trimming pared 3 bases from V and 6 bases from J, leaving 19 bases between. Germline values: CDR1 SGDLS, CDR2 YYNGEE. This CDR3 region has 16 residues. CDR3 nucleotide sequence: TGTGCCAGCAGCGAAAGTCTAGGGGGAGGGCCCAATGAGCAGTTCTTC. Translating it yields CASSESLGGGPNEQFF. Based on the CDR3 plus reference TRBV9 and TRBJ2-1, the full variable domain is DSGVTQTPKHLITATGQRVTLRCSPRSGDLSVYWYQQSLDQGLQFLIQYYNGEERAKGNILERFSAQQFPDLHSELNLSSLELGDSALYFCASSESLGGGPNEQFFGPGTRLTVL.

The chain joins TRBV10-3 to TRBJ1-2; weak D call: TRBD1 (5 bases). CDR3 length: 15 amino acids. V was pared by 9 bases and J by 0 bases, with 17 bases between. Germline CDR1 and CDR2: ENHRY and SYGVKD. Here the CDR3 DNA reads TGTGCCATTCTCGCTGTGACAGCCACTAACTATGGCTACACCTTC. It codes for CAILAVTATNYGYTF.

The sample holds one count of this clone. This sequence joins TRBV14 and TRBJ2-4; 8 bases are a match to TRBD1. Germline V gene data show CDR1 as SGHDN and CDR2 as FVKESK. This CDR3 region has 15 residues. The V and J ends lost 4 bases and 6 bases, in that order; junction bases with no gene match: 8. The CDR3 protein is CASSPTGQGGNIQYF. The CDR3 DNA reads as TGTGCCAGCAGCCCGACTGGACAGGGAGGAAACATTCAGTACTTC.

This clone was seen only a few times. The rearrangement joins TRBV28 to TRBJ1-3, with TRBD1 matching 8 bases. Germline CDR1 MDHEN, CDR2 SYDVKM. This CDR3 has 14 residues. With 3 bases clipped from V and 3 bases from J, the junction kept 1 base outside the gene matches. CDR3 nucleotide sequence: TGTGCCAGCAGTTTTGACAGGGGTGGAAACACCATATATTTT. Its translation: CASSFDRGGNTIYF.

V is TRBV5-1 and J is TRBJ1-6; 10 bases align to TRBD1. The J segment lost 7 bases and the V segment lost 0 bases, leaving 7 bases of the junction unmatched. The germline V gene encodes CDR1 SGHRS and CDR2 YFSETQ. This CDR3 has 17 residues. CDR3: CASSLGTGTGVNSPLHF. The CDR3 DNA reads TGCGCCAGCAGCTTGGGGACCGGGACAGGGGTCAATTCACCCCTCCACTTT.

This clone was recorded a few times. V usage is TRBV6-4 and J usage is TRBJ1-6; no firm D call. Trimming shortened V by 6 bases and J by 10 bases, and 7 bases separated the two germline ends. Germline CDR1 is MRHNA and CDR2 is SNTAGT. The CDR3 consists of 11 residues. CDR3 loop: CASSELSPLHF. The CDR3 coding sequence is TGTGCCAGCAGCGAGTTGTCACCCCTCCACTTT.

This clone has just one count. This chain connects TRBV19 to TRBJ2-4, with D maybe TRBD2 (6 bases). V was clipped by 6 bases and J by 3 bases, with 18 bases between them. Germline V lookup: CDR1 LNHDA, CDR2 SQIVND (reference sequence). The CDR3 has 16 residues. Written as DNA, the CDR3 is TGTGCCAGTAGGTTTCGGAGGGAGCAGGGCAAAAACATTCAGTACTTC. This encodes CASRFRREQGKNIQYF.

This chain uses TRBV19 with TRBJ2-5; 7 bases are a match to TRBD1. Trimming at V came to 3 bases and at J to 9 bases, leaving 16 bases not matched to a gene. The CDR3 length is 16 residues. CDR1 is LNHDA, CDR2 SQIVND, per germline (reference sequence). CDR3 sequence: CASSIRQGVVLMAQYF. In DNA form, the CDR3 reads TGTGCCAGTAGTATTCGACAGGGAGTTGTCCTGATGGCCCAGTACTTC.

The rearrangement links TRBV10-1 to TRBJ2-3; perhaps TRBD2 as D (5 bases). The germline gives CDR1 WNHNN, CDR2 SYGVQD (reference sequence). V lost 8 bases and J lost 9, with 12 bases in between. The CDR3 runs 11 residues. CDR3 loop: CASGELGTQYF. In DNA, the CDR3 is TGCGCCAGCGGGGAGCTGGGGACGCAGTATTTT.

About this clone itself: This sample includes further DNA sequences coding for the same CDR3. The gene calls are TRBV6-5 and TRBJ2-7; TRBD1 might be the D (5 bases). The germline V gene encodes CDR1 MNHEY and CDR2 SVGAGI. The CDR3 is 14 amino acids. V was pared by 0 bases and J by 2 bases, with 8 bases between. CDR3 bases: TGTGCCAGCAGTTACTCCCGCAGGGCCTACGAGCAGTACTTC. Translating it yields CASSYSRRAYEQYF.

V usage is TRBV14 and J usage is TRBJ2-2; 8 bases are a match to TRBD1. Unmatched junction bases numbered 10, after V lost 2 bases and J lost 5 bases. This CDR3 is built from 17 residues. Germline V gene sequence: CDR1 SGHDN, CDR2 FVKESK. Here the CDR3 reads CASSQPRTGNRTGELFF. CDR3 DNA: TGTGCCAGCAGCCAACCCCGGACAGGGAATCGGACCGGGGAGCTGTTTTTT.